These 24 T cell receptor beta chains were sequenced from one sample in a study of cytomegalovirus exposure and HLA in healthy donors. A multiplex PCR was run with 60 Vbeta primers and 13 Jbeta primers. Data came from immunoSEQ multiplex PCR; TCRdb stores just in-frame clones and leaves some out. The table includes approximately 130,000 clones, around 70% detected once. Sequencing was performed on PBMCs. These TCRs come from a human donor in good health.

This rearrangement joins TRBV29-1 to TRBJ1-2; D is unresolved. The V gene's germline CDR1 is SQVTM and CDR2 ANQGSEA. CDR3 length: 12 amino acids. Trimming left V 6 bases short and J 0 bases short, with 8 bases between. The CDR3 region has the DNA TGCAGCGTGCGACACCCTAACTATGGCTACACCTTC. This encodes CSVRHPNYGYTF.

This clone was observed a few times. The rearrangement uses TRBV9 and TRBJ2-5, with TRBD2 matching over 12 bases. The V segment lost 6 bases and the J segment 5 bases; nucleotides outside the gene matches: 8. The germline gives CDR1 SGDLS, CDR2 YYNGEE. This CDR3 region has 15 residues. The CDR3 bases are TGTGCCAGCACCCAATCCGGGACTAGCGGGGAGACCCAGTACTTC. Encoded protein: CASTQSGTSGETQYF.

The chain uses TRBV4-3 and TRBJ2-1, with 15 bases fitting TRBD2. CDR3 length equals 20 residues. The V gene end was trimmed by 0 bases and the J gene end by 4 bases; junction bases not matched to a gene: 10. Germline CDR1 is LGHNA and CDR2 is YSLEER. CDR3: CASSQDWEGLAGGQYNEQFF. As DNA, the CDR3 is TGCGCCAGCAGCCAAGATTGGGAAGGACTAGCGGGAGGGCAATACAATGAGCAGTTCTTC.

The table lists this clone with a count of one. The chain couples TRBV7-2 to TRBJ2-7; possibly TRBD2 for D (5 bases). Per germline, CDR1 SGHTA and CDR2 FQGNSA. CDR3 length: 16 amino acids. V lost 2 bases and J lost 6, with 20 bases in between. The CDR3 DNA reads as TGTGCCAGCAGCTTAATATTATCGAGCGGCTCAGCCGAGCAGTACTTC. As protein: CASSLILSSGSAEQYF.

The chain uses TRBV19 and TRBJ1-2, with D tentatively TRBD1 (5 bases). The CDR3 is 15 residues long. The V and J ends lost 4 bases and 3 bases respectively, with 15 bases between them. The V gene's germline CDR1 is LNHDA and CDR2 SQIVND (reference sequence). Here the CDR3 reads CASSTPRGGYYGYTF. The CDR3 bases are TGTGCCAGTAGTACTCCTAGGGGAGGTTACTATGGCTACACCTTC.

The chain joins TRBV30 to TRBJ2-7; possible D gene TRBD2, 5 bases. Germline assignment: CDR1 GTSNPN and CDR2 SVGIG (reference sequence). The ends were cut back, 3 bases at V and 6 bases at J, with 12 bases in the middle. The CDR3 is 12 amino acids. The CDR3 DNA is TGTGCCTGGAGCGCGGGTCTGGGCGAGCAGTACTTC. Its translation is CAWSAGLGEQYF.

This sequence joins TRBV6-1 and TRBJ1-1; 8 bases align to TRBD1. V lost 3 bases and J lost 11; bases outside the gene matches: 14. The CDR3 consists of 15 residues. Germline CDR1 is MNHNS and CDR2 is SASEGT. CDR3 protein: CASSDPTGGARLAFF. In nucleotides, the CDR3 is TGTGCCAGCAGTGATCCTACAGGGGGAGCTAGGTTGGCTTTCTTT.

The chain uses TRBV15 and TRBJ2-5, with D possibly being TRBD2 (6 bases). The germline V gene has CDR1 LNHNV and CDR2 YYDKDF (reference sequence). The CDR3 loop spans 14 amino acids. Trimming removed 2 bases at V and 2 bases at J, with 9 bases between. CDR3 sequence (DNA): TGTGCCACCAGCAGACGGGGGATTCAAGAGACCCAGTACTTC. Translation: CATSRRGIQETQYF. Full variable domain (rest looked up from reference TRBV15 and TRBJ2-5): DAMVIQNPRYQVTQFGKPVTLSCSQTLNHNVMYWYQQKSSQAPKLLFHYYDKDFNNEADTPDNFQSRRPNTSFCFLDIRSPGLGDTAMYLCATSRRGIQETQYFGPGTRLLVL.

This chain links TRBV2 with TRBJ2-3; 8 bases align to TRBD2. After removal of 8 bases from V and 1 base from J, the junction contained 5 bases not matched to a gene. The CDR3 covers 14 residues. From germline, CDR1 is SNHLY and CDR2 FYNNEI. CDR3 protein: CASGSRGGTDTQYF. The CDR3 region has the DNA TGTGCCAGCGGTTCGCGGGGGGGCACAGATACGCAGTATTTT. The full variable domain, with the rest looked up from reference TRBV2 and TRBJ2-3, is EPEVTQTPSHQVTQMGQEVILRCVPISNHLYFYWYRQILGQKVEFLVSFYNNEISEKSEIFDDQFSVERPDGSNFTLKIRSTKLEDSAMYFCASGSRGGTDTQYFGPGTRLTVL.

This chain joins TRBV7-3 and TRBJ2-3; 9 nucleotides agree with TRBD2. The CDR3 runs to 16 residues. Per germline, CDR1 SGHTA and CDR2 FQGTGA. J lost 3 bases, V lost 1 base, and 5 bases had no gene match. The CDR3 DNA reads as TGTGCCAGCAGCTTAATACCAGCGGGAGGAACAGATACGCAGTATTTT. It translates to CASSLIPAGGTDTQYF. The entire variable domain, with the rest obtained from reference TRBV7-3 and TRBJ2-3, is as follows: GAGVSQTPSNKVTEKGKYVELRCDPISGHTALYWYRQSLGQGPEFLIYFQGTGAADDSGLPNDRFFAVRPEGSVSTLKIQRTERGDSAVYLCASSLIPAGGTDTQYFGPGTRLTVL.

As for this clone: The junction shows a germline mismatch at one end, possibly a read error. The CDR3 DNA is TGTGCCAGTTCTAGCTACCCCAGCACAGATAAGCAGTATTTT. Translated, it gives CASSSYPSTDKQYF. The gene calls are TRBV19 and TRBJ2-3; possibly TRBD2 for D (5 bases). Per the germline V gene, CDR1 is LNHDA and CDR2 is SQIVND (reference sequence). CDR3 size: 14 residues.

This chain joins TRBV25-1 and TRBJ2-1; D perhaps matches TRBD1 (5 bases). The germline gives CDR1 MGHDK, CDR2 SYGVNS. The CDR3 length is 16 residues. Trimming removed 3 bases from V and 5 bases from J, with 17 bases in between. CDR3 sequence reads: CASSELDDSPNNEQFF. The CDR3 DNA reads as TGTGCCAGCAGTGAGTTAGATGACAGTCCGAACAATGAGCAGTTCTTC. The full variable domain, its missing parts supplied by reference TRBV25-1 and TRBJ2-1, is EADIYQTPRYLVIGTGKKITLECSQTMGHDKMYWYQQDPGMELHLIHYSYGVNSTEKGDLSSESTVSRIRTEHFPLTLESARPSHTSQYLCASSELDDSPNNEQFFGPGTRLTVL.

This clone was seen only once. The V and J genes are TRBV9 and TRBJ1-3, with D perhaps matching TRBD1 (6 bases). CDR1 is SGDLS and CDR2 is YYNGEE in the germline V gene. The CDR3 totals 15 residues. V was cut by 0 bases and J by 5 bases, with 12 bases left in between. CDR3 bases: TGTGCCAGCAGCGTAGAAGGGACACCTCGAAACACCATATATTTT. This translates into CASSVEGTPRNTIYF.

The V call is TRBV5-1, the J call TRBJ2-3, with D maybe TRBD1 (6 bases). Germline CDR1 reads SGHRS; CDR2 reads YFSETQ. This CDR3 comprises 13 residues. V was trimmed by 0 bases and J by 7 bases, leaving 9 bases between them. This CDR3 is CASSLDREYTQYF. In nucleotides, the CDR3 is TGCGCCAGCAGCTTGGACAGGGAATATACGCAGTATTTT.

The rearrangement links TRBV6-5 to TRBJ1-1; D possibly corresponds to TRBD1 (5 bases). The CDR3 contains 13 residues. Germline V gene sequence: CDR1 MNHEY, CDR2 SVGAGI. The CDR3 DNA reads as TGTGCGGCAGGGAGGGGAATGAACACTGAAGCTTTCTTT. Translating it yields CAAGRGMNTEAFF.

In the case of this clone: The junction and the germline gene differ at one end; a read error may be behind it. The chain links TRBV7-9 to TRBJ2-7; D is unclear. Germline CDR1 reads SEHNR; CDR2 reads FQNEAQ (reference sequence). The CDR3 consists of 12 residues. The chain's CDR3 is CSSSPVTYEQYF. As DNA, the CDR3 is TGTTCCAGCAGCCCAGTTACCTACGAGCAGTACTTC.

CDR3 amino acids: CASRHRTGGSEKLFF. In DNA form, the CDR3 reads TGTGCCAGCAGACACCGTACAGGGGGAAGTGAAAAACTGTTTTTT. The chain uses TRBV27 and TRBJ1-4; the match to TRBD1 covers 8 bases. V was clipped by 6 bases and J by 7 bases; unmatched bases: 10. Germline V gene lookup returns CDR1 MNHEY and CDR2 SMNVEV (reference sequence). This CDR3 contains 15 residues.

This clone was counted a few times. The chain couples TRBV6-1 to TRBJ2-2, with 10 bases lining up with TRBD2. With 6 bases clipped from V and 4 bases from J, the junction kept 5 bases outside the gene matches. The CDR3 is 15 amino acids. CDR1 and CDR2 from the germline V gene are MNHNS and SASEGT. The CDR3 region is CASSRSGGPTGELFF. CDR3 nucleotides: TGTGCCAGCAGCCGTAGCGGGGGGCCCACCGGGGAGCTGTTTTTT.

The chain combines TRBV9 with TRBJ2-7; 7 bases map to TRBD2. CDR1 is SGDLS and CDR2 is YYNGEE in the germline V gene. Trimming at V came to 9 bases and at J to 3 bases, leaving 9 bases not matched to a gene. CDR3 length: 13 amino acids. CDR3 in DNA: TGTGCCACGACTTGGGGAGGGGACTACGAGCAGTACTTC. This gives the protein CATTWGGDYEQYF.

As concerns this clone: The junction departs from germline at one end; a sequencing error may be responsible. Other DNA sequences in the same sample also yield this CDR3. This chain joins TRBV4-1 and TRBJ2-2; D might be TRBD1 (6 bases). This CDR3 contains 15 residues. The germline V gene encodes CDR1 MGHRA and CDR2 YSYEKL. In DNA, the CDR3 is TGCGCCAGTAGCCAAGGTCGCGCCAGGGGCGGGGAGCTGTTTTTT. Translating gives CASSQGRARGGELFF.

The rearrangement joins TRBV27 to TRBJ2-1, with 9 positions matching TRBD1. This CDR3 is built from 14 residues. J gave up 5 bases and V 3 bases, and 2 bases lay outside the gene matches. Germline assignment: CDR1 MNHEY and CDR2 SMNVEV (reference sequence). The chain's CDR3 is CASSLGQGDNEQFF. The CDR3 nucleotides are TGTGCCAGCAGTTTGGGACAGGGCGACAATGAGCAGTTCTTC.

The chain carries TRBV14 and TRBJ2-5; no definite D call. The CDR3 is 12 residues long. The V and J ends lost 3 bases and 2 bases respectively, with 4 bases between them. Germline V lookup: CDR1 SGHDN, CDR2 FVKESK. The DNA of the CDR3 is TGTGCCAGCAGCCAGACTCAAGAGACCCAGTACTTC. It encodes CASSQTQETQYF.

The sample holds a few counts of this clone. The gene calls are TRBV28 and TRBJ1-1; no clear D gene. CDR1 and CDR2 (germline): MDHEN, SYDVKM. Deletions cut 5 bases from V and 7 bases from J, with 17 bases between. The CDR3 runs to 14 residues. CDR3 DNA sequence: TGTGCCAGCAGTAGGGCCCGAAGGGAGGGTGAAGCTTTCTTT. Its protein is CASSRARREGEAFF.

This clone was detected once. The junction departs from germline at one end; a sequencing error may be responsible. This chain joins TRBV7-9 and TRBJ2-3; 8 nucleotides match TRBD1. In germline, CDR1 is SEHNR, CDR2 FQNEAQ (reference sequence). There are 18 residues in the CDR3. The CDR3 spells CSSSLVLQGGFSTDTQYF. CDR3 nucleotide sequence: TGTTCCAGCAGCTTGGTATTACAGGGGGGTTTTTCCACAGATACGCAGTATTTT.